These 21 T cell receptor beta chains were sequenced from one sample in a study of cytomegalovirus exposure and HLA in healthy donors. 60 Vbeta and 13 Jbeta primers were used in PCR. Here immunoSEQ multiplex PCR was the method, and the copy in TCRdb shows in-frame clones only, minus some. The table lists about 190,000 clones, just under 75% of them singletons. Sequenced sample: PBMCs. These receptors were obtained from a woman aged 30 to 39 in good health and CMV-seropositive.

The gene calls are TRBV7-8 and TRBJ2-5, with D unresolved. The DNA end is a closer match to TRBJ2-7, so the J assignment may be wrong. Looked up from germline, CDR1 is SGHVS and CDR2 is FQNEAQ. The CDR3 runs 13 residues. CDR3 nucleotides: TGTGCCAGCAGCTTAACTACCTCCTACGAGCAGTACTTC. The encoded protein is CASSLTTSYEQYF.

This clone was detected only a few times. The J gene is TRBJ2-5, the V gene TRBV10-3, with D hard to call. The CDR3 totals 9 residues. Germline V CDR1 and CDR2: ENHRY, SYGVKD. The CDR3 DNA reads as TGTATTAGCCAAGAGACCCAGTACTTC. Protein: CISQETQYF.

This chain joins TRBV9 and TRBJ1-2; no definite D call. V was clipped by 0 bases and J by 8 bases, with 11 bases between them. This CDR3 comprises 13 residues. Germline V gene sequence: CDR1 SGDLS, CDR2 YYNGEE. Written as DNA, the CDR3 is TGTGCCAGCAGCGTAGTAGGACCGGGAGGCTACACCTTC. Protein: CASSVVGPGGYTF.

The chain joins TRBV5-1 to TRBJ2-1, with 9 bases lining up with TRBD2. Germline V gene lookup returns CDR1 SGHRS and CDR2 YFSETQ. Trimming cost V 3 bases and J 3 bases; bases outside gene matches: 1. The CDR3 is 14 residues long. The CDR3 bases are TGCGCCAGCAGCTATAGCGGGGGCTACAATGAGCAGTTCTTC. Protein sequence: CASSYSGGYNEQFF. Filled out from reference TRBV5-1 and TRBJ2-1, the complete variable domain reads KAGVTQTPRYLIKTRGQQVTLSCSPISGHRSVSWYQQTPGQGLQFLFEYFSETQRNKGNFPGRFSGRQFSNSRSEMNVSTLELGDSALYLCASSYSGGYNEQFFGPGTRLTVL.

This clone was observed a handful of times. V is TRBV19 and J is TRBJ1-1; maybe TRBD1 (5 bases). The CDR3 has 14 amino acids. The V gene lost 3 bases and the J gene lost 7 bases, with 15 bases spanning the gap. The germline CDR1 and CDR2 sequences are LNHDA and SQIVND (reference sequence). DNA for the CDR3: TGTGCCAGTAGTATGGTCGGGGGGATTGTTGAAGCTTTCTTT. The encoded protein is CASSMVGGIVEAFF.

V gene TRBV6-1 combines with J gene TRBJ2-1; 7 bases line up with TRBD2. Germline lookup yields CDR1 MNHNS and CDR2 SASEGT. The CDR3 length is 14 residues. V lost 5 bases, J lost 7 bases, and 8 bases stayed unmatched. CDR3 nucleotide sequence: TGTGCCAGCAGTAGGCGGGGGATGGGAAATGAGCAGTTCTTC. This codes for CASSRRGMGNEQFF.

This chain's CDR3 is CASTQGAEKLFF. The CDR3 nucleotides read TGTGCCAGCACACAGGGTGCGGAAAAACTGTTTTTT. The chain couples TRBV28 to TRBJ1-4, with D maybe TRBD1 (6 bases). CDR3 size: 12 residues. V dropped 7 bases and J dropped 8 bases, with 11 bases sitting between them. Germline CDR1 is MDHEN and CDR2 is SYDVKM.

V and J are TRBV28 and TRBJ2-7; 9 bases fit TRBD1. Germline V CDR1 and CDR2: MDHEN, SYDVKM. CDR3 length equals 13 residues. V lost 4 bases and J lost 6; bases outside the gene matches: 4. This CDR3 is CASSWDRDSEQYF. The DNA of the CDR3 is TGTGCCAGCAGTTGGGACAGGGACTCCGAGCAGTACTTC.

The rearrangement links TRBV7-2 to TRBJ1-2; D gene uncertain. This CDR3 is 13 amino acids long. Germline V gene data show CDR1 as SGHTA and CDR2 as FQGNSA. The V end was cut by 4 bases, the J end by 10 bases, with 16 bases between. The CDR3 DNA is TGTGCCAGCAGCTCCCCCGGGGAACCCGACTACACCTTC. This gives the protein CASSSPGEPDYTF.

V and J are TRBV7-9 and TRBJ1-2; D perhaps matches TRBD1 (5 bases). Germline assignment: CDR1 SEHNR and CDR2 FQNEAQ (reference sequence). Trimming took off 5 bases at V and 4 bases at J, with 14 bases between the two ends. The CDR3 is 14 amino acids. The CDR3 is CASSPADGGYGYTF. The CDR3 region has the DNA TGTGCCAGCAGCCCGGCGGACGGGGGCTATGGCTACACCTTC.

Remarks on this clone: A junction boundary mismatches the germline segment, possibly from a read error. The chain links TRBV7-9 to TRBJ2-3, with 8 bases matching TRBD1. The CDR3 extends over 15 amino acids. The germline V gene has CDR1 SEHNR and CDR2 FQNEAQ (reference sequence). Here the CDR3 DNA reads TGTTCCAGCAGCTTAGCACAGGGGGGAATAGATACGCAGTATTTT. Amino acid sequence: CSSSLAQGGIDTQYF.

V is TRBV5-1 and J is TRBJ1-1; TRBD1 matches 7 bases. Germline values: CDR1 SGHRS, CDR2 YFSETQ. V lost 1 base and J lost 7; bases outside the gene matches: 7. The CDR3 has 14 residues. For the CDR3, the DNA is TGCGCCAGCAGCTTGAATCCGGGACAGCTTGAAGCTTTCTTT. The encoded protein is CASSLNPGQLEAFF.

This clone came up a few times. V and J are TRBV9 and TRBJ2-7; D remains unclear. Germline CDR1 is SGDLS and CDR2 is YYNGEE. Between the trimmed V and J ends, which lost 0 bases and 2 bases, there was a span of 6 bases. CDR3 size: 13 residues. CDR3 amino acids: CASSVDSTYEQYF. As DNA, the CDR3 is TGTGCCAGCAGCGTAGACAGTACCTACGAGCAGTACTTC.

DNA for the CDR3: TGTGCCAGCAGCTTAGATCTAAGAGGAGGATTTCTGACAGAGACCCAGTACTTC. This encodes CASSLDLRGGFLTETQYF. This chain connects TRBV11-2 to TRBJ2-5; maybe TRBD2 (5 bases). The germline gives CDR1 SGHAT, CDR2 FQNNGV. This CDR3 contains 18 residues. Between the trimmed V and J ends, which lost 0 bases and 4 bases, there was a span of 21 bases.

This chain connects TRBV5-1 to TRBJ1-2; possibly TRBD1 for D (6 bases). This CDR3 has 15 amino acids. Between the trimmed V and J ends, which lost 0 bases and 6 bases, there was a span of 15 bases. CDR1 SGHRS and CDR2 YFSETQ come from the germline V gene. This chain's CDR3 is CASSLERTAYHGYTF. CDR3 in DNA: TGCGCCAGCAGCTTGGAAAGGACAGCGTACCATGGCTACACCTTC.

The J gene is TRBJ2-7, the V gene TRBV2; TRBD1 matches 9 bases. J was trimmed by 3 bases and V by 10 bases; bases with no gene match: 10. Per germline, CDR1 SNHLY and CDR2 FYNNEI. CDR3 length equals 14 residues. The CDR3 protein is CATRGRQGDYEQYF. The CDR3 DNA reads as TGTGCCACCAGGGGGCGACAGGGGGACTACGAGCAGTACTTC. The entire variable domain, with the rest obtained from reference TRBV2 and TRBJ2-7, is as follows: EPEVTQTPSHQVTQMGQEVILRCVPISNHLYFYWYRQILGQKVEFLVSFYNNEISEKSEIFDDQFSVERPDGSNFTLKIRSTKLEDSAMYFCATRGRQGDYEQYFGPGTRLTVT.

This clone showed up just a few times. CDR3 DNA: TGCGCCAGCAGCCAAGTATCGACAGGGAATCAGCCCCAGCATTTT. Encoded protein: CASSQVSTGNQPQHF. The chain uses TRBV4-1 and TRBJ1-5; 7 bases map to TRBD1. Germline CDR1 MGHRA, CDR2 YSYEKL. The CDR3 has 15 amino acids. Trimming removed 1 base from V and 4 bases from J; junction bases left unmatched: 4.

DNA for the CDR3: TGTGCCATCAGTGAGTCTGGCGGGAGCGCGTACGAGCAGTACTTC. This encodes CAISESGGSAYEQYF. This chain uses TRBV10-3 with TRBJ2-7; TRBD2 matches 7 bases. This CDR3 spans 15 amino acids. CDR1 is ENHRY and CDR2 is SYGVKD in the germline V gene. With 0 bases clipped from V and 4 bases from J, the junction kept 6 bases outside the gene matches.

This clone is a singleton in its sample. The genes are TRBV27 and TRBJ1-1; D is perhaps TRBD1 (5 bases). V dropped 3 bases and J dropped 1 base, with 6 bases sitting between them. CDR1 is MNHEY and CDR2 is SMNVEV in the germline V gene (reference sequence). The CDR3 is made up of 13 amino acids. DNA for the CDR3: TGTGCCAGCAGTTTTCAGGGGAACACTGAAGCTTTCTTT. As protein: CASSFQGNTEAFF.

This clone was counted a single time. The chain carries TRBV28 and TRBJ2-7; D unresolved. V gave up 3 bases and J gave up 3 bases, with 9 bases separating them. The CDR3 consists of 13 residues. Germline loops: CDR1 MDHEN, CDR2 SYDVKM. CDR3 nucleotides: TGTGCCAGCAGTTTCTCGGTAGACTACGAGCAGTACTTC. This gives the protein CASSFSVDYEQYF.

This sequence joins TRBV6-4 and TRBJ2-3, with TRBD2 matching 8 bases. Per germline, CDR1 MRHNA and CDR2 SNTAGT. The CDR3 runs 16 residues. The ends lost 0 bases at V and 2 bases at J; junction bases unmatched: 4. The CDR3, as DNA: TGTGCCAGCAGTGACTCTGCGGGAGGCCCCACAGATACGCAGTATTTT. It codes for CASSDSAGGPTDTQYF.